Only a few counts were recorded for the clone carrying this T cell receptor beta chain. Its target is not known. These data originate in a study of T cells in Graves' hyperthyroidism and ophthalmopathy. Study-wide results and limits: The majority of expanded thyroid clonotypes above 0.001 also appeared in blood. A model using 13 V-J features told ophthalmopathy apart from stable hyperthyroidism.

Diagnosis relied on clinical symptoms, serum thyroxine and TRAb, thyroid ultrasound and orbital computed tomography. This blood was taken when hyperthyroidism was first diagnosed, before any ophthalmopathy symptoms existed. The CDR3 runs to 15 residues. CDR1 and CDR2 (germline): MNHNS, SASEGT. The V end was cut by 3 bases, the J end by 0 bases, with 11 bases between. Amplification yielded TCR beta CDR3 regions, with RNA transcripts as the source. The study used the HTBI primer set for a first-round RT-PCR of the TCR CDR3. TCRdb passed the multiplex PCR reads through MiXCR, listing each CDR3 protein once. Counted here are 270,000 or so distinct CDR3 sequences, 25% to 30% occurring once; the ten biggest clones make up roughly 24%.

The clonotype comes from a man aged 40-49 years with Graves' hyperthyroidism that later progressed to Graves' ophthalmopathy. The chain joins TRBV6-1 to TRBJ1-1; unclear D gene. Sequenced: blood. CDR3: CASSDWNALNTEAFF. CDR3 bases: TGTGCCAGCAGTGATTGGAATGCGCTGAACACTGAAGCTTTCTTT.